The T cell receptor (beta chain) under discussion was sequenced for a study of beta chain features in type 1 diabetes. Overall study findings and caveats: Type 1 diabetes patients had TCRB CDR3s that were shorter (moderately but significantly so) in all four CD4+ subsets.

Purity exceeding 95% was reached by all sorted populations. This clone came up a few times. What it recognizes is unknown. The CDR3 covers 17 residues. V gave up 3 bases and J gave up 0 bases; unmatched junction bases: 5. Germline values: CDR1 KGHSH, CDR2 LQKENI. Expressed TCRB transcripts got sequenced, as all isolated RNA was reverse transcribed. Using immunoSEQ multiplex PCR, the repertoire was profiled, and TCRdb retains in-frame clones only, with some absent. The sample shows over 200,000 clones, about a tenth of them seen only once. V usage is TRBV18 and J usage is TRBJ1-5; 10 bases fit TRBD1. This TCR was sampled from a man aged 25 to 45 with type 1 diabetes. The sequenced sample consisted of naive CD4+ T cells from blood. CDR3 in DNA: TGTGCCAGCTCACCGGGGACAGGGGATTATAGCAATCAGCCCCAGCATTTT. Translating gives CASSPGTGDYSNQPQHF.